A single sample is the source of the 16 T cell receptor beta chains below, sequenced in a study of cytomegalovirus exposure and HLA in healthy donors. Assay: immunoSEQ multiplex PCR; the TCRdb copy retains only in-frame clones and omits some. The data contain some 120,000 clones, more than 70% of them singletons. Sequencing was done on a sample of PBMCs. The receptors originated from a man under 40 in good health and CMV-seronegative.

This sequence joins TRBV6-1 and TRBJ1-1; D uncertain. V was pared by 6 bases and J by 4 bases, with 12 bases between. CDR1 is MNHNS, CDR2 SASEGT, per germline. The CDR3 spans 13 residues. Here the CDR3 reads CASREARSTEAFF. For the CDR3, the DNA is TGTGCCAGCAGGGAGGCACGGAGCACTGAAGCTTTCTTT.

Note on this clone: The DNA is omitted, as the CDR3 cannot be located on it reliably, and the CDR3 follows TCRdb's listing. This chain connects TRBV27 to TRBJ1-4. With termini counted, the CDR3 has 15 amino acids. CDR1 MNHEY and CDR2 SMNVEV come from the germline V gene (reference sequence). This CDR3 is CVPAPYPRRDEKLFF.

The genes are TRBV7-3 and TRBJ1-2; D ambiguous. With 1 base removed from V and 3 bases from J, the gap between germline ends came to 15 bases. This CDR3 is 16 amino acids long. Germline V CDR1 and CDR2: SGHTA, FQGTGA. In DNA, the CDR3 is TGTGCCAGCAGCTTAAGCGAACCCCAATTGGACTATGGCTACACCTTC. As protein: CASSLSEPQLDYGYTF.

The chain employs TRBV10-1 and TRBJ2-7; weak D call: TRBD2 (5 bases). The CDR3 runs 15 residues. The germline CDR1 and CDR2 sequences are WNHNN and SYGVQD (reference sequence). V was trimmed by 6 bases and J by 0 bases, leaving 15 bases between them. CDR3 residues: CASSSGTSASYEQYF. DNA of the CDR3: TGCGCCAGCAGCAGCGGAACCTCTGCCTCCTACGAGCAGTACTTC.

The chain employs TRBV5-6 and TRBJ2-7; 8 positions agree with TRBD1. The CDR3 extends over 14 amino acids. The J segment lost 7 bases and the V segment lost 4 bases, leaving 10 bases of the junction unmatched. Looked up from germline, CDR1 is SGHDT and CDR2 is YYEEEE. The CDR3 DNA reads TGTGCCAGCAGCACCCGGACAGGGTCATCGGAGCAGTACTTC. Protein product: CASSTRTGSSEQYF.

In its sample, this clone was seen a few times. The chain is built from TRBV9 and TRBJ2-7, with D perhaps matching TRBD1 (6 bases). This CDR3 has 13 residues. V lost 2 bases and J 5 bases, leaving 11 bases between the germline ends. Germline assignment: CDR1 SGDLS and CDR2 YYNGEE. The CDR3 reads CASSVQGLDEQYF. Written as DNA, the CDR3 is TGTGCCAGCAGCGTCCAGGGGTTGGACGAGCAGTACTTC.

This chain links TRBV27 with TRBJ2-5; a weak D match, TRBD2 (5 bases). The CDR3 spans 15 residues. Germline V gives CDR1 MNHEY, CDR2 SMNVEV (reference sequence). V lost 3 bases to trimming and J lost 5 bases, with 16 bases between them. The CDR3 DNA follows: TGTGCCAGCAGTTTCCTCGACGGACGGGATGAGACCCAGTACTTC. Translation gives CASSFLDGRDETQYF.

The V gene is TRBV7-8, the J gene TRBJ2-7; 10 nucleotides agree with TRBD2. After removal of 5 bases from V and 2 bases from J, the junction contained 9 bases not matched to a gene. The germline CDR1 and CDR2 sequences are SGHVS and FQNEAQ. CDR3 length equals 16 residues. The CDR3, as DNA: TGTGCCAGCAGCCGAATCGGGGGACTAGCGACCTACGAGCAGTACTTC. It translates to CASSRIGGLATYEQYF. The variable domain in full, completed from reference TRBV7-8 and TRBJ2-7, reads GAGVSQSPRYKVAKRGQDVALRCDPISGHVSLFWYQQALGQGPEFLTYFQNEAQLDKSGLPSDRFFAERPEGSVSTLKIQRTQQEDSAVYLCASSRIGGLATYEQYFGPGTRLTVT.

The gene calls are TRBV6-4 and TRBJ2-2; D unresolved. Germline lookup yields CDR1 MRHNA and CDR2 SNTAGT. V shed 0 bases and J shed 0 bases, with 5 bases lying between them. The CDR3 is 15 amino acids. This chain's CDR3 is CASSDSSANTGELFF. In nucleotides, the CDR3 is TGTGCCAGCAGTGACTCGAGTGCGAACACCGGGGAGCTGTTTTTT.

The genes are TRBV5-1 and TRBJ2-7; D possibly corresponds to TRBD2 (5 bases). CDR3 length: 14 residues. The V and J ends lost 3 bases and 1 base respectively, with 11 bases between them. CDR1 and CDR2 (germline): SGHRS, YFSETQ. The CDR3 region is CASSSRTGSYEQYF. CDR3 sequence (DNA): TGCGCCAGCAGCTCCCGGACGGGATCCTACGAGCAGTACTTC. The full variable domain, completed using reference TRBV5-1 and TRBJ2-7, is KAGVTQTPRYLIKTRGQQVTLSCSPISGHRSVSWYQQTPGQGLQFLFEYFSETQRNKGNFPGRFSGRQFSNSRSEMNVSTLELGDSALYLCASSSRTGSYEQYFGPGTRLTVT.

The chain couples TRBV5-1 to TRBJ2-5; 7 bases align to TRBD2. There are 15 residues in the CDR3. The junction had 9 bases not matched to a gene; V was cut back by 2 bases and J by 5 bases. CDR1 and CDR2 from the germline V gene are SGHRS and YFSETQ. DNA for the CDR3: TGCGCCAGCAGCTTAAGCGGGGCTGGATTGGAGACCCAGTACTTC. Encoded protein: CASSLSGAGLETQYF.

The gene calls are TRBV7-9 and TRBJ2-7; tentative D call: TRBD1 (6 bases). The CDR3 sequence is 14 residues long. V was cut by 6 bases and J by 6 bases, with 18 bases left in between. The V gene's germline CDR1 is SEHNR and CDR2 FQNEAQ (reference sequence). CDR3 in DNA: TGTGCCAGCAGTCCAAAACAGGGATGGGGCGAGCAGTACTTC. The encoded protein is CASSPKQGWGEQYF.

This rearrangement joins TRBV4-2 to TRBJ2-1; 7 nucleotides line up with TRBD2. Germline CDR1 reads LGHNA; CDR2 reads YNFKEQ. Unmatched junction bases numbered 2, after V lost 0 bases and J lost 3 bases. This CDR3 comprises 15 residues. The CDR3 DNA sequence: TGTGCCAGCAGCCAAGAGCTAGCGGTCTACAATGAGCAGTTCTTC. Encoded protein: CASSQELAVYNEQFF.

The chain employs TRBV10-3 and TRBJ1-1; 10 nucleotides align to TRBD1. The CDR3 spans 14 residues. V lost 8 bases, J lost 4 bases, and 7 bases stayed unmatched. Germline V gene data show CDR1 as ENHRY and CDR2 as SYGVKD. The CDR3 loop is CAIGRQGAGTEAFF. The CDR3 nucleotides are TGTGCCATCGGAAGACAGGGGGCAGGCACTGAAGCTTTCTTT.

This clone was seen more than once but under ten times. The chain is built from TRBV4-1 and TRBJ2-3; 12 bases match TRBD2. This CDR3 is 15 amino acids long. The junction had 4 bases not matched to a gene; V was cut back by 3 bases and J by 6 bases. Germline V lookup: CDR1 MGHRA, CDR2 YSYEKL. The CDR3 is CASSHGTSGWDTQYF. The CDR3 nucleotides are TGCGCCAGCAGCCACGGGACTAGCGGGTGGGATACGCAGTATTTT.

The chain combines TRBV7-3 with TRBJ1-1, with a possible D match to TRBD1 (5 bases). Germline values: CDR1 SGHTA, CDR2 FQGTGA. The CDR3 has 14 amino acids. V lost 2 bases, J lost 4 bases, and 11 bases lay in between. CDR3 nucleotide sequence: TGTGCCAGCAGCTTAGTTGGAGGGACCACTGAAGCTTTCTTT. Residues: CASSLVGGTTEAFF.